This T cell receptor beta chain is from a study of blood T cell repertoires in COVID-19. The V segment lost 7 bases and the J segment 1 base; nucleotides outside the gene matches: 6. Germline V gene lookup returns CDR1 SNHLY and CDR2 FYNNEI. This CDR3 region has 15 residues. Produced via immunoSEQ multiplex PCR; TCRdb's table is partial and in-frame only. Of about 170,000 clones in the sample, more than 85% are singletons; the top ten hold roughly 7.3%. This sequence was found in an elderly woman in a cohort sampled during active or convalescent COVID-19. The V call is TRBV2, the J call TRBJ2-3; 9 bases agree with TRBD1. Sequencing was done on a sample of peripheral blood. The CDR3 is CASTSRTGGTDTQYF. The CDR3 bases are TGTGCCAGCACTTCGCGGACAGGGGGCACAGATACGCAGTATTTT.